These 4 T cell receptor beta chains came from one sample sequenced in a study of shared clonotypes between healthy human individuals. The repertoire was sequenced with immunoSEQ multiplex PCR; TCRdb's copy has only in-frame clones and lacks some. The sample consists of 2 million to 2.5 million clones, 92% of them appearing once. Input material: naive CD4+ T cells from PBMCs. Subset denoted: CD45RA+ positively selected. The receptors originated from a man aged 18 to 29 in good health. Some clones in this sample may be carry-over from other donors' samples.

The rearrangement uses TRBV6-1 and TRBJ1-1; D may be TRBD1 (5 bases). In germline, CDR1 is MNHNS, CDR2 SASEGT. This CDR3 contains 15 residues. V lost 6 bases, J lost 1 base, and 15 bases lay in between. CDR3 protein: CASRRIWQGNTEAFF. CDR3 in DNA: TGTGCCAGCAGGAGGATCTGGCAGGGGAACACTGAAGCTTTCTTT.

The rearrangement uses TRBV5-5 and TRBJ2-2; D possibly matches TRBD1 or TRBD2 (5 bases each). Trimming shortened V by 4 bases and J by 6 bases, and 16 bases separated the two germline ends. This CDR3 region has 15 residues. Germline V CDR1 and CDR2: SGHKS, YYEKEE (reference sequence). This CDR3 is CASSPPIRDAGELFF. In DNA, the CDR3 is TGTGCCAGCAGCCCTCCAATAAGGGACGCCGGGGAGCTGTTTTTT.

In DNA form, the CDR3 reads TGTGCCAGCAGTCAGCGGGAGTCGGGATACGAGCAGTACTTC. Translated: CASSQRESGYEQYF. J is TRBJ2-7 and V is TRBV6-4; 8 nucleotides line up with TRBD2. Germline CDR1 MRHNA, CDR2 SNTAGT. The CDR3 contains 14 residues. V gave up 5 bases and J gave up 4 bases; unmatched junction bases: 7.

The gene calls are TRBV18 and TRBJ1-2; maybe TRBD1 (5 bases). Germline V gene data show CDR1 as KGHSH and CDR2 as LQKENI. The CDR3 runs 13 residues. V dropped 3 bases and J dropped 8 bases, with 13 bases sitting between them. In DNA form, the CDR3 reads TGTGCCAGCTCACCGCGGCGTGGGGACGGCTACACCTTC. Translating gives CASSPRRGDGYTF.